Presented here are 29 T cell receptor beta chains from one specimen sequenced in a study of cytomegalovirus exposure and HLA in healthy donors. The PCR was carried out with 60 Vbeta primers and 13 Jbeta primers. Produced via immunoSEQ multiplex PCR; TCRdb's table is partial and in-frame only. The sample carries around 58,000 clones, over 65% recorded once. The sample consisted of PBMCs. Every receptor here comes from a man aged 40-49 years in good health and CMV-seropositive.

The rearrangement links TRBV18 to TRBJ2-1; TRBD1 matches at 8 bases. CDR1 is KGHSH and CDR2 is LQKENI in the germline V gene. With V trimmed by 4 bases and J by 7 bases, 9 bases remained unmatched. This CDR3 region has 15 residues. The CDR3 region is CASSQEAGGKNEQFF. In DNA, the CDR3 is TGTGCCAGCTCACAGGAGGCAGGGGGCAAAAATGAGCAGTTCTTC.

This clone came up once. This sequence joins TRBV9 and TRBJ1-1, with D maybe TRBD1 (6 bases). Germline V gene lookup returns CDR1 SGDLS and CDR2 YYNGEE. The CDR3 length is 15 residues. Trimming left V 2 bases short and J 3 bases short, with 14 bases between. Here the CDR3 reads CASSVTGSKDTEAFF. CDR3 nucleotides: TGTGCCAGCAGCGTCACAGGGAGCAAGGACACTGAAGCTTTCTTT.

The chain recombines TRBV30 with TRBJ2-3; perhaps TRBD2 as D (7 bases). This CDR3 spans 13 amino acids. Trimming took 4 bases from V and 2 from J, leaving 10 bases between them. Per the germline V gene, CDR1 is GTSNPN and CDR2 is SVGIG (reference sequence). The CDR3 DNA follows: TGTGCCTGGAACCGGGGGGCCACAGATACGCAGTATTTT. Protein: CAWNRGATDTQYF.

The chain has TRBV7-2 and TRBJ2-3; 7 nucleotides match TRBD1. CDR1 and CDR2 (germline): SGHTA, FQGNSA. The V segment lost 4 bases and the J segment 4 bases; nucleotides outside the gene matches: 5. The CDR3 is 14 residues long. The CDR3 DNA reads as TGTGCCAGCAGCTGGAACAGGGGTGCAGATACGCAGTATTTT. Translation gives CASSWNRGADTQYF.

J is TRBJ1-1 and V is TRBV5-1; D is perhaps TRBD1 (6 bases). CDR1 is SGHRS, CDR2 YFSETQ, per germline. Trimming removed 2 bases at V and 5 bases at J, with 13 bases between. CDR3 length: 14 residues. The DNA for the CDR3 is TGCGCCAGCAGCTTACAACTAGGGGGAACTGAAGCTTTCTTT. It translates to CASSLQLGGTEAFF.

The chain recombines TRBV10-2 with TRBJ1-1; tentatively, D is TRBD1 (5 bases). Germline loops: CDR1 WSHSY, CDR2 SAAADI. The length of the CDR3 is 13 residues. V was clipped by 2 bases and J by 5 bases, with 9 bases between them. This chain's CDR3 is CASSETGMTEAFF. The CDR3 region has the DNA TGCGCCAGCAGTGAGACAGGCATGACTGAAGCTTTCTTT.

The chain carries TRBV7-9 and TRBJ1-1, with D unclear. The CDR3 runs to 15 residues. Per germline, CDR1 SEHNR and CDR2 FQNEAQ (reference sequence). V was pared by 5 bases and J by 4 bases, with 17 bases between. CDR3 nucleotides: TGTGCCAGCAGCCTCCATGAGGGTCAGGTCACTGAAGCTTTCTTT. Amino acids: CASSLHEGQVTEAFF.

The rearrangement uses TRBV19 and TRBJ1-6; 12 bases fit TRBD1. V lost 5 bases, J lost 9 bases, and 2 bases stayed unmatched. This CDR3 comprises 14 residues. Germline CDR1 and CDR2: LNHDA and SQIVND (reference sequence). As DNA, the CDR3 is TGTGCCAGTAGTGCGGGACAGGGGGCTTCACCCCTCCACTTT. The encoded protein is CASSAGQGASPLHF.

V gene TRBV5-1 combines with J gene TRBJ2-3, with 8 bases aligning to TRBD2. From germline, CDR1 is SGHRS and CDR2 YFSETQ. The CDR3 is 19 residues long. The trim removed 3 bases at V and 8 bases at J, leaving 23 bases unmatched. The CDR3 sequence: CASSSEGEKRGPDPFTQYF. As DNA, the CDR3 is TGCGCCAGCAGCTCTGAGGGGGAGAAGCGGGGGCCCGACCCCTTTACGCAGTATTTT.

J is TRBJ2-3 and V is TRBV25-1, with 9 bases fitting TRBD2. V lost 3 bases to trimming and J lost 5 bases; unmatched junction nucleotides: 3. CDR1 and CDR2 from the germline V gene are MGHDK and SYGVNS. The CDR3 extends over 14 amino acids. The CDR3 bases are TGTGCCAGCAGTGATAGCGGGGGAATAGATACGCAGTATTTT. It is translated as CASSDSGGIDTQYF.

This clone has more than one count but fewer than ten. V and J are TRBV5-1 and TRBJ2-1; 9 bases are a match to TRBD1. J lost 0 bases, V lost 4 bases, and 2 bases had no gene match. The CDR3 has 15 amino acids. Germline V gives CDR1 SGHRS, CDR2 YFSETQ. In nucleotides, the CDR3 is TGCGCCAGCAGCGGGACAGGGTACTCCTACAATGAGCAGTTCTTC. It is translated as CASSGTGYSYNEQFF.

The rearrangement uses TRBV5-1 and TRBJ1-4; no clear D. CDR3 length: 14 amino acids. Trimming cost V 4 bases and J 4 bases, with 11 bases left between them. Germline V lookup: CDR1 SGHRS, CDR2 YFSETQ. The DNA for the CDR3 is TGCGCCAGCAGCGGAGGACTCAGTAATGAAAAACTGTTTTTT. Translation: CASSGGLSNEKLFF.

The J gene is TRBJ2-5, the V gene TRBV7-9, with D uncertain. Trimming took off 4 bases at V and 5 bases at J, with 5 bases between the two ends. This CDR3 is built from 11 residues. CDR1 is SEHNR, CDR2 FQNEAQ, per germline (reference sequence). CDR3 amino acids: CASSSRETQYF. DNA for the CDR3: TGTGCCAGCAGCTCCAGGGAGACCCAGTACTTC.

This sequence joins TRBV9 and TRBJ1-3; 10 bases agree with TRBD1. V was clipped by 2 bases and J by 0 bases; unmatched bases: 14. The germline V gene has CDR1 SGDLS and CDR2 YYNGEE. This CDR3 spans 20 amino acids. CDR3 amino acids: CASSVARETGTGASGNTIYF. CDR3 nucleotide sequence: TGTGCCAGCAGCGTTGCCCGCGAGACCGGGACAGGGGCCTCTGGAAACACCATATATTTT.

The CDR3 nucleotides read TGTGCCAGCACCACACCCATGAAATCGACAGGGGCCACCGGGGAGCTGTTTTTT. This sequence encodes CASTTPMKSTGATGELFF. J is TRBJ2-2 and V is TRBV11-2; TRBD1 aligns across 8 bases. Looked up from germline, CDR1 is SGHAT and CDR2 is FQNNGV. There are 18 residues in the CDR3. With 7 bases clipped from V and 4 bases from J, the junction kept 17 bases outside the gene matches.

This chain joins TRBV18 and TRBJ2-5; 11 bases are shared with TRBD2. The junction had 4 bases not matched to a gene; V was cut back by 3 bases and J by 1 base. This CDR3 has 16 amino acids. From germline, CDR1 is KGHSH and CDR2 LQKENI. CDR3 coding DNA: TGTGCCAGCTCACCTCTAGCGGGGGGCGGCCAAGAGACCCAGTACTTC. Its translation is CASSPLAGGGQETQYF.

The chain has TRBV5-1 and TRBJ1-1; the match to TRBD1 covers 7 bases. The CDR3 is made up of 15 amino acids. V was pared by 4 bases and J by 0 bases, with 6 bases of the junction left unmatched. Germline CDR1 reads SGHRS; CDR2 reads YFSETQ. CDR3 residues: CASSPGQYMNTEAFF. The CDR3 DNA sequence: TGCGCCAGCAGCCCGGGACAGTATATGAACACTGAAGCTTTCTTT.

J is TRBJ2-2 and V is TRBV6-5; 7 nucleotides align to TRBD1. CDR1 MNHEY and CDR2 SVGAGI come from the germline V gene. The CDR3 length is 15 residues. The ends lost 2 bases at V and 6 bases at J; junction bases unmatched: 6. CDR3 DNA: TGTGCCAGCAGTTACGTTTACAGGGGATCCGGGGAGCTGTTTTTT. It specifies CASSYVYRGSGELFF.

The chain is built from TRBV10-3 and TRBJ2-5, with TRBD2 as a possible D gene (5 bases). Trimming left V 2 bases short and J 5 bases short, with 18 bases between. The CDR3 loop spans 16 amino acids. CDR1 is ENHRY and CDR2 is SYGVKD in the germline V gene. CDR3 nucleotides: TGTGCCATCAGTGAGGGGGAGAACGGACTTGGGGAGACCCAGTACTTC. This sequence encodes CAISEGENGLGETQYF.

The chain combines TRBV30 with TRBJ1-2, with 8 bases lining up with TRBD1. The trim removed 3 bases at V and 8 bases at J, leaving 5 bases unmatched. The CDR3 has 12 amino acids. Germline CDR1 reads GTSNPN; CDR2 reads SVGIG (reference sequence). This CDR3 reads CAWRGQGEGYTF. The CDR3 DNA follows: TGTGCCTGGAGAGGACAGGGTGAAGGCTACACCTTC.

The chain recombines TRBV5-6 with TRBJ2-7, with 11 bases aligning to TRBD1. Unmatched junction bases numbered 8, after V lost 3 bases and J lost 0 bases. The germline gives CDR1 SGHDT, CDR2 YYEEEE. The CDR3 consists of 17 residues. CDR3 coding DNA: TGTGCCAGCAGCTCGGACAGGGGGCGTTGGAGCTCCTACGAGCAGTACTTC. Translation gives CASSSDRGRWSSYEQYF.

The genes are TRBV6-5 and TRBJ2-5; D might be TRBD1 (6 bases). The CDR3 consists of 16 residues. V lost 0 bases and J lost 5, with 16 bases in between. Germline V CDR1 and CDR2: MNHEY, SVGAGI. The CDR3 spells CASSYSLARQEETQYF. Written as DNA, the CDR3 is TGTGCCAGCAGTTACTCCTTAGCCCGACAGGAGGAGACCCAGTACTTC.

This clone has just a few counts. V and J are TRBV7-9 and TRBJ2-1; 8 bases map to TRBD1. Losses at the gene ends were 3 bases for V and 7 bases for J; bases not matched to a gene: 8. CDR1 and CDR2 from the germline V gene are SEHNR and FQNEAQ (reference sequence). The CDR3 has 15 residues. In DNA form, the CDR3 reads TGTGCCAGCAGCTTCCCCGGGACAGGTACGAATGAGCAGTTCTTC. This gives the protein CASSFPGTGTNEQFF. Combining the CDR3 with reference TRBV7-9 and TRBJ2-1 gives the whole variable domain DTGVSQNPRHKITKRGQNVTFRCDPISEHNRLYWYRQTLGQGPEFLTYFQNEAQLEKSRLLSDRFSAERPKGSFSTLEIQRTEQGDSAMYLCASSFPGTGTNEQFFGPGTRLTVL.

This clone was seen only once. This chain uses TRBV29-1 with TRBJ2-7; TRBD1 agrees at 9 bases. The CDR3 is 15 residues long. V was pared by 6 bases and J by 6 bases, with 15 bases of the junction left unmatched. Germline V lookup: CDR1 SQVTM, CDR2 ANQGSEA. The CDR3 loop is CSVRIPGQGIIEQYF. DNA of the CDR3: TGCAGCGTGAGAATTCCGGGACAGGGAATTATCGAGCAGTACTTC.

This clone has more than one count but fewer than ten. The rearrangement uses TRBV5-1 and TRBJ2-6, with 8 bases lining up with TRBD2. Per germline, CDR1 SGHRS and CDR2 YFSETQ. This CDR3 is 17 amino acids long. V dropped 4 bases and J dropped 1; count of bases not matched to a gene: 7. This CDR3 is CASSPRGTRSGANVLTF. DNA of the CDR3: TGCGCCAGCAGCCCGAGGGGGACTAGGTCTGGGGCCAACGTCCTGACTTTC.

The chain recombines TRBV7-9 with TRBJ1-6; the D gene is possibly TRBD1 (5 bases). This CDR3 has 12 residues. Germline CDR1 reads SEHNR; CDR2 reads FQNEAQ (reference sequence). Trimming took off 8 bases at V and 14 bases at J, with 16 bases between the two ends. CDR3 sequence (DNA): TGTGCCAGCTTCCCAGGGTTCGGTGCCCTCCACTTT. Protein sequence: CASFPGFGALHF.

The rearrangement joins TRBV7-7 to TRBJ2-2; D is unclear. Germline lookup yields CDR1 SSHAT and CDR2 FNYEAQ (reference sequence). Trimming removed 0 bases from V and 7 bases from J, with 9 bases in between. The CDR3 loop spans 14 amino acids. This CDR3 reads CASSLAIGGGELFF. Here the CDR3 DNA reads TGTGCCAGCAGCTTAGCGATCGGCGGCGGGGAGCTGTTTTTT.

This clone was found once. The V and J genes are TRBV6-1 and TRBJ1-5; the D gene is possibly TRBD1 (6 bases). This CDR3 is 13 amino acids long. Trimming stripped 4 bases from V and 15 bases from J, with 19 bases between. Germline V CDR1 and CDR2: MNHNS, SASEGT. DNA of the CDR3: TGTGCCAGCAGTGGGTCCCAGATTTCACAGGGGCATTTT. It encodes CASSGSQISQGHF.

The sample holds a few counts of this clone. DNA of the CDR3: TGTGCCAGCAGCCTCGGGAACCCGGGGAATGAGCAGTTCTTC. As protein: CASSLGNPGNEQFF. The J gene is TRBJ2-1, the V gene TRBV2; possible D gene TRBD2, 5 bases. The CDR3 runs to 14 residues. Germline-derived CDR1 and CDR2 are SNHLY and FYNNEI. The V end was cut by 6 bases, the J end by 7 bases, with 16 bases between.